This entry lists 17 T cell receptor beta chains sequenced from one sample in a study of relationships among human T cell subsets listed by TCRdb under 2010. CD4+CD25+ regulatory T cells were selected from positively selected CD4+ cells using anti-CD25 beads. Libraries were made using multiplex PCR. For sequencing, a 454 GS FLX was employed. TCR alpha and beta CDR3 regions were amplified from mRNA by semiquantitative ARM-PCR. In ARM-PCR, tagged nested gene-specific primers were used first, and exponential amplification was then carried out by communal superprimers. TCRdb took the public reads, trimmed them with fastp at Q25, ran MiXCR for clone calling and kept in-frame beta chains. Rows with a matching CDR3 protein are joined into one entry that keeps the most common DNA and genes. In this sample the table shows roughly 15,000 distinct CDR3 sequences, about 60% of which occur a single time. The ten largest make up approximately 2.3% of the sample.

Sequencing was carried out using Tregs sorted from blood. The receptors derive from a man aged 35 to 55 in good health.

The rearrangement uses TRBV5-1 and TRBJ2-3; 8 bases are a match to TRBD2. Germline CDR1 is SGHRS and CDR2 is YFSETQ. V gave up 0 bases and J gave up 4 bases; unmatched junction bases: 7. The CDR3 is 16 amino acids. As DNA, the CDR3 is TGCGCCAGCAGCTTGGCGACTAGCGCCTCGTCAGATACGCAGTATTTT. Amino acids: CASSLATSASSDTQYF.

The rearrangement joins TRBV7-8 to TRBJ1-2, with unresolved D. CDR3 length: 15 amino acids. V was pared by 5 bases and J by 3 bases, with 16 bases between. Germline lookup yields CDR1 SGHVS and CDR2 FQNEAQ. The CDR3 coding sequence is TGTGCCAGCAGCCCGGGCGGCAGTAATGACTATGGCTACACCTTC. It codes for CASSPGGSNDYGYTF.

The CDR3 DNA sequence: TGCAGTGCTTCCCGGGCCGTCGGGAATTCACCCCTCCACTTT. Its protein is CSASRAVGNSPLHF. The chain employs TRBV20-1 and TRBJ1-6; no definite D call. V was cut by 5 bases and J by 7 bases, with 15 bases left in between. The CDR3 loop spans 14 amino acids. Germline V gene sequence: CDR1 DFQATT, CDR2 SNEGSKA (reference sequence).

With regard to this clonotype: One end of the junction fails to match germline, which may point to a read error. The V and J genes are TRBV10-3 and TRBJ1-5; 8 bases map to TRBD1. Germline CDR1 reads ENHRY; CDR2 reads SYGVKD. There are 18 residues in the CDR3. CDR3 in amino acids: CASSRWTGIGASNQPQHF. The CDR3 nucleotides are TGTGCCAGCAGTCGTTGGACAGGGATTGGAGCAAGCAATCAGCCCCAGCATTTT.

This clonotype turned up a few times. V usage is TRBV11-1 and J usage is TRBJ2-3; 8 bases are a match to TRBD1. Germline V lookup: CDR1 SGHAT, CDR2 FQDESV (reference sequence). The V segment lost 2 bases and the J segment 5 bases; nucleotides outside the gene matches: 6. The CDR3 runs 15 residues. The CDR3: CASSLSGQGRDTQYF. In DNA form, the CDR3 reads TGTGCCAGCAGCTTATCCGGACAGGGCAGAGATACGCAGTATTTT.

The V and J genes are TRBV12-3 or TRBV12-4 and TRBJ1-1; TRBD1 is a possible D gene (6 bases). The V end was cut by 4 bases, the J end by 1 base, with 7 bases between. This CDR3 has 13 amino acids. CDR3 coding DNA: TGTGCCAGCAGTTGGGGACAGAACACTGAAGCTTTCTTT. Its protein product is CASSWGQNTEAFF.

The chain is built from TRBV30 and TRBJ1-2; D ambiguous. Germline V gives CDR1 GTSNPN, CDR2 SVGIG (reference sequence). This CDR3 contains 12 residues. Trimming stripped 0 bases from V and 4 bases from J, with 6 bases between. CDR3 amino acids: CAWSVSGYGYTF. The CDR3 coding sequence is TGTGCCTGGAGTGTAAGCGGCTATGGCTACACCTTC.

The gene calls are TRBV12-3 or TRBV12-4 and TRBJ1-6, with TRBD1 matching 8 bases. V was clipped by 4 bases and J by 8 bases; unmatched bases: 7. The CDR3 runs to 15 residues. The CDR3 nucleotides are TGTGCCAGCAGTTACGACAGGGGCCGACATTCACCCCTCCACTTT. It is translated as CASSYDRGRHSPLHF.

V gene TRBV19 combines with J gene TRBJ1-1; TRBD1 is a possible D gene (5 bases). V was trimmed by 7 bases and J by 1 base, leaving 13 bases between them. The germline V gene has CDR1 LNHDA and CDR2 SQIVND (reference sequence). The CDR3 is made up of 14 amino acids. CDR3 sequence reads: CASTWDQGNTEAFF. CDR3 DNA: TGTGCCAGTACTTGGGATCAGGGGAACACTGAAGCTTTCTTT.

This chain joins TRBV27 and TRBJ2-5; possibly TRBD2 for D (5 bases). The CDR3 is 15 residues long. Trimming shortened V by 6 bases and J by 5 bases, and 19 bases separated the two germline ends. The germline V gene encodes CDR1 MNHEY and CDR2 SMNVEV (reference sequence). CDR3: CASRGIAISGETQYF. The CDR3 nucleotides read TGTGCCAGCAGGGGGATAGCGATTTCAGGCGAGACCCAGTACTTC.

The chain couples TRBV11-1 to TRBJ2-5; D gene unclear. V was shortened by 0 bases and J by 5 bases, with 10 bases between the two germline ends. Per the germline V gene, CDR1 is SGHAT and CDR2 is FQDESV (reference sequence). This CDR3 has 14 amino acids. The CDR3 bases are TGTGCCAGCAGCTTAGCCCGGGCTCTGGAGACCCAGTACTTC. As protein: CASSLARALETQYF.

This clonotype showed up just a few times. CDR3 sequence: CASSLRQVRHEQYF. The CDR3 DNA reads as TGTGCCAGCAGTTTAAGACAGGTCCGCCACGAGCAGTACTTC. V gene TRBV28 combines with J gene TRBJ2-7; possible D gene TRBD1, 6 bases. CDR3 length equals 14 residues. Germline-derived CDR1 and CDR2 are MDHEN and SYDVKM. The V end was cut by 2 bases, the J end by 5 bases, with 13 bases between.

The CDR3 spells CASSQLDPNEQFF. In DNA form, the CDR3 reads TGCGCCAGCAGCCAACTGGATCCCAATGAGCAGTTCTTC. This rearrangement joins TRBV4-1 to TRBJ2-1; D is ambiguous. Germline V lookup: CDR1 MGHRA, CDR2 YSYEKL. The V end was cut by 2 bases, the J end by 6 bases, with 8 bases between. The CDR3 consists of 13 residues.

The rearrangement links TRBV27 to TRBJ2-7, with 8 nucleotides matching TRBD2. This CDR3 contains 15 residues. The V gene end was trimmed by 1 base and the J gene end by 4 bases; junction bases not matched to a gene: 6. From germline, CDR1 is MNHEY and CDR2 SMNVEV (reference sequence). This CDR3 is CASSLYAGGRYEQYF. Written as DNA, the CDR3 is TGTGCCAGCAGTTTATATGCGGGAGGAAGGTACGAGCAGTACTTC.

This sequence joins TRBV27 and TRBJ2-5; the D gene is possibly TRBD2 (6 bases). Germline V gene sequence: CDR1 MNHEY, CDR2 SMNVEV (reference sequence). The CDR3 length is 15 residues. The germline V and J ends were trimmed by 0 bases and 5 bases, with 13 bases remaining between them. Here the CDR3 reads CASSLSRRAGETQYF. In DNA form, the CDR3 reads TGTGCCAGCAGTTTATCTAGGAGGGCAGGGGAGACCCAGTACTTC.

This clonotype occurred a few times. The chain links TRBV5-4 to TRBJ1-3; weak D call: TRBD1 (6 bases). The length of the CDR3 is 15 residues. V was cut by 0 bases and J by 5 bases, with 12 bases left in between. CDR1 and CDR2 (germline): SGHNT, YYREEE (reference sequence). This chain's CDR3 is CASSLGQETRNTIYF. The CDR3 coding sequence is TGTGCCAGCAGCTTGGGACAGGAGACAAGAAACACCATATATTTT.

The V call is TRBV19, the J call TRBJ1-1; 7 bases are shared with TRBD1. The CDR3 totals 14 residues. The V and J ends lost 5 bases and 5 bases, in that order; junction bases with no gene match: 8. Germline loops: CDR1 LNHDA, CDR2 SQIVND (reference sequence). The CDR3 here is CASSAAGGDTEAFF. In DNA form, the CDR3 reads TGTGCCAGTAGTGCCGCAGGGGGTGATACTGAAGCTTTCTTT. Based on the CDR3 plus reference TRBV19 and TRBJ1-1, the full variable domain is DGGITQSPKYLFRKEGQNVTLSCEQNLNHDAMYWYRQDPGQGLRLIYYSQIVNDFQKGDIAEGYSVSREKKESFPLTVTSAQKNPTAFYLCASSAAGGDTEAFFGQGTRLTVV.